Listed here are 22 T cell receptor beta chains from one sample, sequenced in a study of CD8+CD57+ T cells in acquired aplastic anemia. Genomic DNA was employed as the template in profiling TCR beta VDJ and CDR3. TCRdb reanalysed the reads using MiXCR and keeps one entry per CDR3 protein. The profile covers around 250,000 distinct CDR3 sequences, with about 80% appearing a single time and approximately 40% taken by the ten largest. In patients chosen for sequencing, flow cytometry had shown CD8+CD57+ cell expansion. Sequencing was done on a sample of sorted CD4+, CD8+, or CD8+CD57+ T cells (not recorded which) from PBMCs. These receptors came from a human donor with aplastic anemia.

The rearrangement links TRBV5-4 to TRBJ2-1, with 7 bases that match TRBD2. The length of the CDR3 is 15 residues. Per germline, CDR1 SGHNT and CDR2 YYREEE (reference sequence). After removal of 4 bases from V and 7 bases from J, the junction contained 11 bases not matched to a gene. The CDR3 loop is CASSPWGRGSNEQFF. The CDR3 DNA sequence: TGTGCCAGCAGCCCCTGGGGACGCGGGAGTAATGAGCAGTTCTTC.

The rearrangement joins TRBV7-2 to TRBJ2-1, with a possible D match to TRBD2 (5 bases). This CDR3 spans 12 amino acids. Germline-derived CDR1 and CDR2 are SGHTA and FQGNSA. The germline V and J ends were trimmed by 6 bases and 15 bases, with 18 bases remaining between them. In DNA form, the CDR3 reads TGTGCCAGCAGTGGCGGGTCCAGTGCGCCGTTCTTC. It translates to CASSGGSSAPFF.

The chain employs TRBV19 and TRBJ2-2; 8 bases are shared with TRBD2. After removal of 3 bases from V and 2 bases from J, the junction contained 5 bases not matched to a gene. The V gene's germline CDR1 is LNHDA and CDR2 SQIVND (reference sequence). CDR3 length: 16 residues. The CDR3 sequence is CASSIRGGANTGELFF. Here the CDR3 DNA reads TGTGCCAGTAGTATCCGGGGGGGGGCCAACACCGGGGAGCTGTTTTTT.

This clonotype was seen once. The chain links TRBV4-3 to TRBJ1-6; no definite D call. This CDR3 comprises 13 residues. The V end lost 5 bases, the J end lost 10 bases, and 12 bases lay between the germline ends. Germline V gives CDR1 LGHNA, CDR2 YSLEER. CDR3 protein: CASSAGWTSPLHF. Here the CDR3 DNA reads TGCGCCAGCAGCGCAGGTTGGACGTCACCCCTCCACTTT.

With regard to this clonotype: The final CDR3 position lacks the conserved phenylalanine or tryptophan, pointing to a likely read error. The limits of the CDR3 on the DNA are not certain, so only TCRdb's listed CDR3 is given. The rearrangement joins TRBV2 to TRBJ2-5; no check of the table's D call, TRBD1, against the DNA was made. CDR1 is SNHLY and CDR2 is FYNNEI in the germline V gene. The CDR3 numbers 15 amino acids, ends counted. The CDR3 region is CASSDRGIHEQFYGP.

The table lists this clonotype with a count of one. One end of the junction is discordant with germline, which a read error may explain. This chain links TRBV9 with TRBJ2-1; D ambiguous. The V gene's germline CDR1 is SGDLS and CDR2 YYNGEE. The CDR3 spans 15 residues. The CDR3 DNA sequence: TGTGCCAGCAGCGTAGTTTGGGATGCACAGAATTTTGAGTACTTC. It specifies CASSVVWDAQNFEYF.

This clonotype has just one count. The rearrangement joins TRBV6-1 to TRBJ1-1; D call uncertain. V lost 6 bases and J 11 bases, leaving 16 bases between the germline ends. Germline V gives CDR1 MNHNS, CDR2 SASEGT. The CDR3 runs to 12 residues. CDR3 in DNA: TGTGCCAGCAGCCTCTCCGGACGAGGGGCTTTCTTT. Encoded protein: CASSLSGRGAFF.

This clonotype was recorded only once. Likely a read error: the CDR3 ends without its conserved phenylalanine or tryptophan. It is unclear where the CDR3 begins or ends on the DNA, so no DNA is shown, and the CDR3 is as TCRdb lists it. V is TRBV7-3 and J is TRBJ1-1. The CDR3 spans 12 amino acids, including both terminal residues. The V gene's germline CDR1 is SGHTA and CDR2 FQGTGA. CDR3 region: CASLREANAALL.

The chain is built from TRBV6-4 and TRBJ2-3; no firm D call. Trimming took off 8 bases at V and 1 base at J, with 10 bases between the two ends. CDR1 MRHNA and CDR2 SNTAGT come from the germline V gene. CDR3 length: 13 amino acids. The CDR3 loop reads CASGVLGTDTQYF. CDR3 sequence (DNA): TGTGCCAGCGGTGTCCTGGGCACAGATACGCAGTATTTT.

On this clonotype itself: The CDR3 ends on some other residue instead of the conserved phenylalanine or tryptophan, so this is likely a read error. The limits of the CDR3 on the DNA are not certain, so only TCRdb's listed CDR3 is given. The rearrangement links TRBV7-8 to TRBJ2-6; the D segment call TRBD2 is taken from the table without a DNA check. 17 amino acids form the CDR3, both terminal residues included. In germline, CDR1 is SGHVS, CDR2 FQNEAQ. The CDR3 loop is CASTLAGGPDAQYFLPG.

This clonotype was counted only a few times. The conserved phenylalanine or tryptophan normally closing the CDR3 is absent here, so this likely arose from a read error. It is unclear where the CDR3 begins or ends on the DNA, so no DNA is shown, and the CDR3 is as TCRdb lists it. CDR3 protein: CASSFPPDGTALS. The J gene is TRBJ2-3, the V gene TRBV7-2; no check of the table's D call, TRBD1, against the DNA was made. The CDR3 region is 13 residues in length, termini included. Germline V gene lookup returns CDR1 SGHTA and CDR2 FQGNSA.

A few counts support this clonotype. The junction shows a germline mismatch at one end, possibly a read error. The rearrangement links TRBV7-2 to TRBJ2-7, with 8 bases lining up with TRBD2. CDR1 and CDR2 (germline): SGHTA, FQGNSA. The length of the CDR3 is 14 residues. The CDR3 protein is CASSLTGGPDAQYF. The CDR3, as DNA: TGTGCCAGCAGCTTAACGGGGGGGCCCGATGCGCAGTATTTC.

In this sample, this clonotype turned up once. Here the CDR3 omits its conserved ending phenylalanine or tryptophan, so a read error is the likely source. Because the CDR3's place on the DNA is in doubt, the DNA is left out and the CDR3 is given as listed by TCRdb. The J gene is TRBJ2-7, the V gene TRBV7-8; the table's TRBD1 call for D was not verified on the DNA. The CDR3 has 12 residues if both end residues are counted. The germline V gene has CDR1 SGHVS and CDR2 FQNEAQ. CDR3 residues: CASSSSPDGTAL.

This rearrangement joins TRBV5-8 to TRBJ2-3; D gene unclear. CDR1 is SGHTS and CDR2 is YDEGEE in the germline V gene. The CDR3 runs to 13 residues. V was clipped by 7 bases and J by 4 bases, with 13 bases between them. CDR3 sequence (DNA): TGTGCCAGCGGCCATGGGGTCGCAGATACGCAGTATTTT. Protein product: CASGHGVADTQYF.

This chain joins TRBV7-8 and TRBJ1-1; 7 bases match TRBD1. V shed 5 bases and J 14 bases; nucleotides not matched to a gene: 20. The CDR3 runs 15 residues. Germline CDR1 reads SGHVS; CDR2 reads FQNEAQ. The CDR3 DNA sequence: TGTGCCAGCAGCCAGGGGGGCGGAAACGGCAAGGATGAGTTCTTT. Amino acid sequence: CASSQGGGNGKDEFF.

This clonotype appeared a few times. This sequence joins TRBV4-1 and TRBJ2-3; D uncertain. The CDR3 loop spans 14 amino acids. Germline V gives CDR1 MGHRA, CDR2 YSYEKL. Trimming took off 5 bases at V and 5 bases at J, with 14 bases between the two ends. The chain's CDR3 is CASSSAVQKDTQYF. CDR3 sequence (DNA): TGCGCCAGCAGCAGTGCAGTCCAGAAAGATACGCAGTATTTT.

Regarding this clonotype: No conserved phenylalanine or tryptophan is present at the end of the CDR3, so a read error is the likely explanation. No DNA is shown, since the ends of the CDR3 on it are uncertain; the CDR3 is the one TCRdb lists. This chain connects TRBV7-8 to TRBJ2-3. A total of 13 residues make up the CDR3, ends included. CDR1 is SGHVS, CDR2 FQNEAQ, per germline. The CDR3 region is CASGLDGTEQYVG.

As to this clonotype: Since no conserved phenylalanine or tryptophan closes the CDR3, a read error is the likely cause. It is unclear where the CDR3 begins or ends on the DNA, so no DNA is shown, and the CDR3 is as TCRdb lists it. The chain is built from TRBV2 and TRBJ2-5. CDR1 SNHLY and CDR2 FYNNEI come from the germline V gene. A total of 12 residues make up the CDR3, ends included. The CDR3 reads CASGDGATDTHY.

About this clonotype itself: A read error may produce the germline difference seen at one junction end. V usage is TRBV7-3 and J usage is TRBJ2-2; the D gene is possibly TRBD2 (7 bases). From germline, CDR1 is SGHTA and CDR2 FQGTGA. CDR3 length: 17 amino acids. The CDR3 nucleotides are TGCGCCAGCAGCCCCCCTCCCGGGGGGCCGAACGAAGGCGAGCTGTTTTTT. Encoded protein: CASSPPPGGPNEGELFF.

CDR3 bases: TGTGCCAGCAGCTTAGACCGAGCCTGGGAGCAGTACTTCTACTTC. The encoded protein is CASSLDRAWEQYFYF. The J gene is TRBJ2-5, the V gene TRBV7-3; weak D call: TRBD2 (5 bases). CDR1 and CDR2 (germline): SGHTA, FQGTGA. With 2 bases removed from V and 14 bases from J, the gap between germline ends came to 24 bases. The CDR3 extends over 15 amino acids. Drawing the rest from reference TRBV7-3 and TRBJ2-5, the complete variable domain is GAGVSQTPSNKVTEKGKYVELRCDPISGHTALYWYRQSLGQGPEFLIYFQGTGAADDSGLPNDRFFAVRPEGSVSTLKIQRTERGDSAVYLCASSLDRAWEQYFYFGPGTRLLVL.

V usage is TRBV5-6 and J usage is TRBJ2-5; D possibly corresponds to TRBD2 (6 bases). CDR1 is SGHDT, CDR2 YYEEEE, per germline. This CDR3 spans 17 amino acids. The V end lost 0 bases, the J end lost 4 bases, and 19 bases lay between the germline ends. CDR3 residues: CASSLGAGGNLVETQYF. CDR3 bases: TGTGCCAGCAGCTTGGGGGCTGGCGGGAACTTGGTAGAGACCCAGTACTTC.

This clonotype was counted a few times. The rearrangement uses TRBV7-6 and TRBJ2-1, with 9 bases aligning to TRBD2. Germline assignment: CDR1 SGHVS and CDR2 FNYEAQ. The CDR3 loop spans 16 amino acids. V lost 3 bases, J lost 12 bases, and 15 bases stayed unmatched. For the CDR3, the DNA is TGTGCCAGCAGCTTTCAAAGCAGCGGGGGGCGCGATGTGCAGTTCTTC. Its protein product is CASSFQSSGGRDVQFF. Full variable domain (missing parts from reference TRBV7-6 and TRBJ2-1): GAGVSQSPRYKVTKRGQDVALRCDPISGHVSLYWYRQALGQGPEFLTYFNYEAQQDKSGLPNDRFSAERPEGSISTLTIQRTEQRDSAMYRCASSFQSSGGRDVQFFGPGTRLTVL.